The T cell receptor (beta chain) under discussion was sequenced for a study of beta chain features in type 1 diabetes. Isolated RNA was reverse transcribed in full, so expressed TCRB transcripts were sequenced. Some clones are missing from TCRdb's copy, which holds only in-frame ones; the method was immunoSEQ multiplex PCR. The sample lists hundreds of thousands of clones, 11% occurring once. This clone appeared a few times. Its antigen is unknown. With 3 bases clipped from V and 3 bases from J, the junction kept 4 bases outside the gene matches. This CDR3 spans 15 amino acids. Germline CDR1 SEHNR, CDR2 FQNEAQ (reference sequence). Study outcomes and limitations: Patients with type 1 diabetes carried fewer insertions and had more deletions at their VDJ junctions. Any HLA-type effect on TCRB rearrangement remained unresolved here. Within the patient group, naive, central memory and Treg TCRB repertoires appeared more similar to each other than within healthy donors. Moderate yet significant TCRB CDR3 shortening was seen in Type 1 diabetes patients in all four CD4+ subsets. PCR, the amplification step, might favor shorter templates, equally in patients and controls.

The sequencing sample was made of naive CD4+ T cells from blood. The V and J genes are TRBV7-9 and TRBJ2-1; 8 bases agree with TRBD1. This receptor was taken from a young man with type 1 diabetes. CDR3 bases: TGTGCCAGCAGCTTGGGGACAGGAGACTACAATGAGCAGTTCTTC. Protein: CASSLGTGDYNEQFF.